This is a list of T cell receptor beta chains from one sample in a study of cytomegalovirus exposure and HLA in healthy donors. Profiled with immunoSEQ multiplex PCR; TCRdb holds only in-frame clones, not every one. This table holds hundreds of thousands of clones, approximately 80% found once. Sample: PBMCs. The source of these receptors is a boy under 10 years old in good health and CMV-seronegative. The CDR3 runs from the conserved cysteine through the conserved F or W. Fields, in order: J gene, D gene, clone size, V gene, CDR3 DNA, CDR3 protein. The D gene is left open where the match is weak. Only part of the rows carry a size: once, few, many, or a class if the clone is expanded.

TRBJ2-6 - - TRBV5-1 TGCGCCAGCAGCTATGGCCACTCTGGGGCCAACGTCCTGACTTTC CASSYGHSGANVLTF
TRBJ2-7 - - TRBV21-1 TGTGCCAGCAGCAGCGCCTCGGGACTAGGCAACCACGAGCAGTACTTC CASSSASGLGNHEQYF
TRBJ1-5 TRBD1 few TRBV6-5 TGTGCCAGCAGGACCGACAGGGCGACTCAGCCCCAGCATTTT CASRTDRATQPQHF
TRBJ2-3 TRBD2 - TRBV2 TGTGCCAGCAGTGACGTTGGCGGGAGTAGAACAGATACGCAGTATTTT CASSDVGGSRTDTQYF
TRBJ1-5 TRBD1 - TRBV7-2 TGTGCCAGCAGCTTAGCGGGACAGTCCAATCAGCCCCAGCATTTT CASSLAGQSNQPQHF
TRBJ1-1 - - TRBV4-1 TGCGCCAGCAGCCAAGAGAGCGTATTGGTGCGTAAGTGGGACACTGAAGCTTTCTTT CASSQESVLVRKWDTEAFF
TRBJ2-7 TRBD1 - TRBV6-5 TGTGCCAGCAGTTACTATCGGACAGGACAAGGCGAGCAGTACTTC CASSYYRTGQGEQYF
TRBJ1-2 - - TRBV2 TGTGCCAGCAGTGTTTCAGTTCATGGCTACACCTTC CASSVSVHGYTF
TRBJ2-3 TRBD1 - TRBV6-5 TGTGCCAGCAGTAGGACAGGCTCCACAGATACGCAGTATTTT CASSRTGSTDTQYF
TRBJ2-5 TRBD1 - TRBV5-4 TGTGCCAGCAGTTCAGGACAGGGAGGCGAGACCCAGTACTTC CASSSGQGGETQYF
TRBJ2-4 TRBD2 - TRBV11-2 TGTGCCAGCAGCTTTGGCGGGAGGTACCTAAACATTCAGTACTTC CASSFGGRYLNIQYF
TRBJ2-7 TRBD2 once TRBV19 TGTGCCAGTAGTATCCGGCGGGAGATGGGCGAGCAGTACTTC CASSIRREMGEQYF
TRBJ1-3 - - TRBV5-6 TGTGCCAGCAGCTTGAGCCCTAAACCTGGAAACACCATATATTTT CASSLSPKPGNTIYF
TRBJ2-7 TRBD2 - TRBV27 TGTGCCAGCAGTTTAGCTAGCGGGAGGACCTACGAGCAGTACTTC CASSLASGRTYEQYF
TRBJ2-5 - - TRBV30 TGTGCCTGGAGTGTAATAAGCGGGTTAGAGACCCAGTACTTC CAWSVISGLETQYF
TRBJ1-2 - once TRBV5-4 TGTGCCAGCAGCAAAGGAGAGACTGTATACTATGGCTACACCTTC CASSKGETVYYGYTF
TRBJ2-7 TRBD2 - TRBV27 TGTGCCAGCAGTTCGAGGACTAGCGGGAGTTGCGAGCAGTACTTC CASSSRTSGSCEQYF
TRBJ1-5 TRBD1 - TRBV5-8 TGTGCCAGCAGCTTGGGGTCGGGACAGGGTACAAATCAGCCCCAGCATTTT CASSLGSGQGTNQPQHF
TRBJ2-6 TRBD1 - TRBV4-1 TGCGCCAGCAGCTCTCGACAGGGGGCTATAGACTCTGGGGCCAACGTCCTGACTTTC CASSSRQGAIDSGANVLTF
TRBJ2-5 TRBD1 - TRBV6-1 TGTGCCAGCAGTAATAACAGGGGAAGGCAAGAGACCCAGTACTTC CASSNNRGRQETQYF
TRBJ2-3 - - TRBV11-3 TGTGCCAGCAGCTCAATGGCAGGGGGCACAGATACGCAGTATTTT CASSSMAGGTDTQYF
TRBJ2-2 - - TRBV27 TGTGCCAGCAGTACGAGGGTTTTCAACACCGGGGAGCTGTTTTTT CASSTRVFNTGELFF
TRBJ1-1 - few TRBV6-5 TGTGCCAGCAGTTACGCCTTAGGGGCCACTGAAGCTTTCTTT CASSYALGATEAFF
TRBJ1-2 TRBD1 - TRBV2 TGTGCCAGCAGTGACCGGCGGGACAGAGACTATGGCTACACCTTC CASSDRRDRDYGYTF
TRBJ2-7 TRBD1 - TRBV5-1 TGCGCCAGCAGCTTGGGGACAGGGGCAACCCGGTCCTCCTACGAGCAGTACTTC CASSLGTGATRSSYEQYF
TRBJ1-1 - - TRBV19 TGTGCCAGTAGTCAGGAGGTGAACACTGAAGCTTTCTTT CASSQEVNTEAFF
TRBJ2-2 TRBD2 once TRBV9 TGTGCCAGCAGCGGAATGAGCGGGATCAATTCCGGGGAGCTGTTTTTT CASSGMSGINSGELFF
TRBJ1-2 TRBD1 - TRBV13 TGTGCCAGCAGTTTCGGACAGGGGGCGATGGAGGGCTACACCTTC CASSFGQGAMEGYTF
TRBJ1-1 TRBD1 - TRBV18 TGTGCCAGCTCACTACTTTCGGGACAGGGGATTGACACTGAAGCTTTCTTT CASSLLSGQGIDTEAFF
TRBJ2-3 - - TRBV13 TGTGCCGGCGGATGGGGGGAGAGCACAGATACGCAGTATTTT CAGGWGESTDTQYF
TRBJ2-1 TRBD2 few TRBV2 TGTGCCAGCAGGGTACGACTAGCGGGTTACAATGAGCAGTTCTTC CASRVRLAGYNEQFF
TRBJ1-1 TRBD1 few TRBV6-1 TGTGCCAGCAGGGCTGACAGGGGGAACACTGAAGCTTTCTTT CASRADRGNTEAFF
TRBJ2-5 TRBD2 - TRBV7-8 TGTGCCAGCAGCTTAGTCTGGGGCGGGGGGGCGAAGACCCAGTACTTC CASSLVWGGGAKTQYF
TRBJ1-4 - - TRBV5-3 TGTGCCAGAAGCTGCGGGATCCGAGGGGAAAAACTGTTTTTT CARSCGIRGEKLFF
TRBJ2-7 TRBD2 - TRBV7-6 TGTGCCAGCAGCCCATCTGGGACTAGCGGGGGGTTCAAATATTACGAGCAGTACTTC CASSPSGTSGGFKYYEQYF
TRBJ2-3 - - TRBV5-1 TGCGCCAGCTCTTTGGAGGGGGCCACAGATACGCAGTATTTT CASSLEGATDTQYF
TRBJ2-7 TRBD1 - TRBV19 TGTGCCAGTAGTACCGGACAGGGTGACGAGCAGTACTTC CASSTGQGDEQYF
TRBJ2-7 TRBD2 - TRBV13 TGTGCCAGCAGCCCCTCAACTAGCGGGGTATTCTACGAGCAGTACTTC CASSPSTSGVFYEQYF
TRBJ2-5 TRBD1 few TRBV4-2 TGTGCCAGCAGCCACTCGAGACAGGGGGTCATGGAGACCCAGTACTTC CASSHSRQGVMETQYF
TRBJ2-7 TRBD2 - TRBV30 TGTGCCTGGAGTCCTTTCTCGACTAGCTACTACTACGAGCAGTACTTC CAWSPFSTSYYYEQYF
TRBJ1-2 TRBD1 - TRBV7-8 TGTGCCAGCAGCTCAACAGGGGGCTATGGCTACACCTTC CASSSTGGYGYTF
TRBJ1-2 TRBD1 - TRBV5-8 TGTGCCAGCGACTCCTGGGTCTCTGGGAGTGCAGGGGGAGGCTACACCTTC CASDSWVSGSAGGGYTF
TRBJ1-1 TRBD1 - TRBV7-6 TGTGCCAGCAGCCCTCGGACAGGGGGAGAGACTGAAGCTTTCTTT CASSPRTGGETEAFF
TRBJ2-3 - - TRBV10-1 TGCGCCAGCAGTGAGTCAGCTTGGGACTCGAGCACAGATACGCAGTATTTT CASSESAWDSSTDTQYF
TRBJ2-7 TRBD2 - TRBV4-1 TGCGCCAGCAGCCCTCCGGGACTAGCGTCAAGCTCCTACGAGCAGTACTTC CASSPPGLASSSYEQYF
TRBJ1-1 - few TRBV30 TGTGCCTGGATCGGTGGGGCCGGTGAAGCTTTCTTT CAWIGGAGEAFF
TRBJ2-5 - - TRBV7-7 TGTGCTAGCAGACCCCGCGGCGGAGAGACCCAGTACTTC CASRPRGGETQYF
TRBJ2-1 - once TRBV7-2 TGTGCCAGCAGCCAAAATGGACGAGCGGCATTCTTC CASSQNGRAAFF
TRBJ1-5 TRBD1 few TRBV2 TGTGCCAGCAACTCGGGACAGGGGTTTCAGCCCCAGCATTTT CASNSGQGFQPQHF
TRBJ2-5 - - TRBV6-1 TGTGCCACCAGTTTATGGGCGTTCGAAGAGACCCAGTACTTC CATSLWAFEETQYF
TRBJ2-2 - - TRBV7-2 TGTGCCAGCAGCTTAGAGGACACAAACACCGGGGAGCTGTTTTTT CASSLEDTNTGELFF
TRBJ1-2 - - TRBV7-9 TGTGCCAGCAGCTTAGGTGGGGGGAGAGACTATGGCTACACCTTC CASSLGGGRDYGYTF
TRBJ2-5 - - TRBV2 TGTGCCAGCACCATGACTAGTGGAGAGGGAGAGACCCAGTACTTC CASTMTSGEGETQYF
TRBJ1-1 - few TRBV5-1 TGCGCCAGCAGCTTGGGTGGACATAACACTGAAGCTTTCTTT CASSLGGHNTEAFF
TRBJ2-5 TRBD2 - TRBV5-1 TGCGCCAGCAGCCCCCTAGCGGGAGGCGAGACCCAGTACTTC CASSPLAGGETQYF
TRBJ1-3 TRBD1 - TRBV6-5 TGTGCCAGCAGGGCCGACAGGGGAAAGGGAAACACCATATATTTT CASRADRGKGNTIYF